Presented here are 16 T cell receptor beta chains from one specimen sequenced in a study of T cells in Graves' hyperthyroidism and ophthalmopathy. The investigators amplified TCR beta CDR3 regions from RNA transcripts. HTBI primers were employed in a first-round RT-PCR of the TCR CDR3. One entry per CDR3 protein, called by TCRdb with MiXCR from the multiplex PCR reads. The data contain about 360,000 distinct CDR3 sequences, 13% of them singletons. The sequenced sample was blood. These TCRs come from a young woman with Graves' hyperthyroidism.

This clonotype was observed at least ten times. The chain employs TRBV30 and TRBJ2-7; TRBD2 matches at 8 bases. The germline gives CDR1 GTSNPN, CDR2 SVGIG (reference sequence). The CDR3 runs 14 residues. V shed 8 bases and J 5 bases; nucleotides not matched to a gene: 14. The CDR3 DNA follows: TGTGCCATCACCGCAGGTAGCGGGGTCCACGAGCAGTACTTC. Translating gives CAITAGSGVHEQYF.

This clonotype came up many times. The chain links TRBV6-2 or TRBV6-3 to TRBJ2-7, with D perhaps matching TRBD1 (5 bases). Trimming shortened V by 2 bases and J by 1 base, and 12 bases separated the two germline ends. CDR1 MNHEY and CDR2 SVGEGT come from the germline V gene. The CDR3 extends over 15 amino acids. The CDR3 coding sequence is TGTGCCAGCAGTTACGGTCATAGGGGATCCTACGAGCAGTACTTC. This codes for CASSYGHRGSYEQYF.

This clonotype has at least ten counts. The rearrangement links TRBV18 to TRBJ1-5; D call uncertain. The germline V gene encodes CDR1 KGHSH and CDR2 LQKENI. Between the trimmed V and J ends, which lost 1 base and 0 bases, there was a span of 10 bases. The CDR3 is 16 amino acids. The CDR3 sequence is CASSPRNWDSNQPQHF. CDR3 coding DNA: TGTGCCAGCTCACCACGGAACTGGGATAGCAATCAGCCCCAGCATTTT.

J is TRBJ2-1 and V is TRBV4-3; 10 bases line up with TRBD2. CDR1 LGHNA and CDR2 YSLEER come from the germline V gene. V was clipped by 0 bases and J by 8 bases; unmatched bases: 4. The CDR3 consists of 15 residues. The DNA for the CDR3 is TGCGCCAGCAGCCAAGATCTAGCGGGAGTCGATGAGCAGTTCTTC. Its translation: CASSQDLAGVDEQFF.

This clonotype was seen ten or more times. V gene TRBV20-1 combines with J gene TRBJ2-7; 10 positions match TRBD2. CDR1 DFQATT and CDR2 SNEGSKA come from the germline V gene (reference sequence). The trim removed 6 bases at V and 3 bases at J, leaving 8 bases unmatched. CDR3 length equals 14 residues. The CDR3 coding sequence is TGCAGTGCCCCGGGACTAGCGTCTTTCTACGAGCAGTACTTC. Its translation is CSAPGLASFYEQYF.

This clonotype was seen at least ten times. This rearrangement joins TRBV5-1 to TRBJ1-1, with D perhaps TRBD1 (6 bases). Per the germline V gene, CDR1 is SGHRS and CDR2 is YFSETQ. Trimming took 7 bases from V and 0 from J, leaving 13 bases between them. CDR3 size: 14 residues. CDR3 loop: CASRDNSMNTEAFF. The CDR3, as DNA: TGCGCCAGCCGGGACAACAGTATGAACACTGAAGCTTTCTTT.

This clonotype was seen at least ten times. This chain links TRBV20-1 with TRBJ2-7; 8 nucleotides agree with TRBD1. Germline CDR1 and CDR2: DFQATT and SNEGSKA (reference sequence). The CDR3 spans 13 residues. V shed 6 bases and J 2 bases; nucleotides not matched to a gene: 6. CDR3 protein: CSAGQDSPYEQYF. The CDR3 DNA is TGCAGTGCGGGACAGGACTCTCCCTACGAGCAGTACTTC.

This clonotype has a handful of counts. The chain links TRBV15 to TRBJ1-5; D is ambiguous. This CDR3 comprises 14 residues. The ends were cut back, 0 bases at V and 1 base at J, with 4 bases in the middle. Germline loops: CDR1 LNHNV, CDR2 YYDKDF (reference sequence). For the CDR3, the DNA is TGTGCCACCAGCAGAGATTTGAGCAATCAGCCCCAGCATTTT. Translating it yields CATSRDLSNQPQHF.

This clonotype occurred many times. The CDR3 region is CASSPLDRGVFSPLHF. CDR3 bases: TGTGCCAGCAGTCCCCTGGACAGGGGTGTATTTTCACCCCTCCACTTT. The V call is TRBV25-1, the J call TRBJ1-6; 9 nucleotides align to TRBD1. V shed 5 bases, J shed 9 bases, and the junction held 11 bases outside the gene matches. Germline loops: CDR1 MGHDK, CDR2 SYGVNS. The CDR3 is 16 amino acids.

This clonotype was picked up many times. This sequence joins TRBV7-2 and TRBJ2-3; 10 bases align to TRBD1. The CDR3 contains 16 residues. The V segment lost 7 bases and the J segment 0 bases; nucleotides outside the gene matches: 7. CDR1 and CDR2 (germline): SGHTA, FQGNSA. The CDR3 loop reads CASTEGQGLSTDTQYF. The CDR3 DNA is TGTGCCAGCACCGAGGGACAGGGGCTGAGCACAGATACGCAGTATTTT. Full variable domain (outside the CDR3, taken from reference TRBV7-2 and TRBJ2-3): GAGVSQSPSNKVTEKGKDVELRCDPISGHTALYWYRQSLGQGLEFLIYFQGNSAPDKSGLPSDRFSAERTGGSVSTLTIQRTQQEDSAVYLCASTEGQGLSTDTQYFGPGTRLTVL.

The chain combines TRBV15 with TRBJ2-1; D not certain. Germline V gene sequence: CDR1 LNHNV, CDR2 YYDKDF (reference sequence). The CDR3 extends over 13 amino acids. V dropped 0 bases and J dropped 4 bases, with 4 bases sitting between them. CDR3 coding DNA: TGTGCCACCAGCAGAGATGCTTACAATGAGCAGTTCTTC. Its translation is CATSRDAYNEQFF.

V is TRBV14 and J is TRBJ2-1, with 8 bases aligning to TRBD1. The V segment lost 5 bases and the J segment 5 bases; nucleotides outside the gene matches: 8. The germline V gene has CDR1 SGHDN and CDR2 FVKESK. This CDR3 is built from 15 residues. The CDR3, as DNA: TGTGCCAGCAGCTCCAGGACAGGGCGGGACAATGAGCAGTTCTTC. It encodes CASSSRTGRDNEQFF.

Many counts were recorded for this clonotype. The chain uses TRBV20-1 and TRBJ2-1; 10 nucleotides match TRBD2. Germline CDR1 and CDR2: DFQATT and SNEGSKA (reference sequence). The CDR3 is 17 amino acids. The V and J ends lost 3 bases and 9 bases, in that order; junction bases with no gene match: 17. CDR3 bases: TGCAGTGCTAGGCGAGGAGGCCCTAGCGGGAGTATGATTGAGCAGTTCTTC. Translating it yields CSARRGGPSGSMIEQFF.

The chain combines TRBV3-1 with TRBJ2-2; 10 bases align to TRBD1. V gave up 6 bases and J gave up 3 bases; unmatched junction bases: 4. The length of the CDR3 is 15 residues. Germline-derived CDR1 and CDR2 are LGHDT and YNNKEL (reference sequence). The CDR3 DNA follows: TGTGCCAGCAGACGACAGGGGGCGGACACCGGGGAGCTGTTTTTT. Its protein is CASRRQGADTGELFF.

This clonotype occurred many times. The V call is TRBV6-2 or TRBV6-3, the J call TRBJ2-7; TRBD2 is a possible D gene (6 bases). This CDR3 has 13 residues. The ends were cut back, 4 bases at V and 4 bases at J, with 11 bases in the middle. Germline CDR1 is MNHEY and CDR2 is SVGEGT. The CDR3 reads CASSSMGGYEQYF. The DNA for the CDR3 is TGTGCCAGCAGTTCAATGGGGGGATACGAGCAGTACTTC.

The chain combines TRBV20-1 with TRBJ2-7, with 8 bases matching TRBD1. The CDR3 totals 15 residues. CDR1 and CDR2 (germline): DFQATT, SNEGSKA (reference sequence). V dropped 6 bases and J dropped 3; count of bases not matched to a gene: 13. The CDR3: CSAFFGGTGDYEQYF. The CDR3 DNA sequence: TGCAGTGCCTTTTTTGGGGGGACAGGCGACTACGAGCAGTACTTC.